The source of this T cell receptor (beta chain) is a study of Ad26.COV2.S vaccination and SARS-CoV-2 variants. Study overall: Among those in the COV1001 Ad26.COV2.S trial arm was the donor. Ad26.COV2.S shots went into the muscle once or twice, 56 days apart.

Sequenced by immunoSEQ multiplex PCR; TCRdb stores in-frame clones only, minus some. The sample includes under 550,000 clones, 90% seen only once; the top ten take less than 15%. Study-level findings and limits: Higher spike-specific TCR breadth was found in vaccine recipients than in placebo recipients. Non-spike TCR breadth showed similarity between vaccine and placebo recipients.

About this clone itself: What it recognizes is unknown.

As to treatment: over 15 received Ad26.COV2.S at low or high dose, single or two shots; 5 received placebo; per-sample allocation not given. Collection of the samples took place on day 63 after the first injection of vaccine or placebo. Trimming cost V 5 bases and J 3 bases; bases outside gene matches: 10. Germline V lookup: CDR1 SEHNR, CDR2 FQNEAQ (reference sequence). The CDR3 extends over 16 amino acids. This clonotype was sampled from a person between 18 and 65 years old who received the Ad26.COV2.S COVID-19 vaccine or a placebo. The specimen was peripheral blood, collected in a trial of Ad26.COV2.S vaccine versus placebo. The rearrangement joins TRBV7-9 to TRBJ2-1; 7 nucleotides agree with TRBD2. The DNA of the CDR3 is TGTGCCAGCAGCCTCCGCCTAGCGGCTCACTACAATGAGCAGTTCTTC. Amino acid sequence: CASSLRLAAHYNEQFF.